One and the same sample provided the 20 T cell receptor beta chains below, sequenced in a study of shared clonotypes between healthy human individuals (dated by TCRdb to between 2020 and 2021). The library was produced with the immunoSEQ multiplex PCR assay. Not all clones reach the TCRdb copy of this immuneACCESS table, which keeps in-frame sequences only. Checked studies attribute under half of the gap to unresolved V genes and leave the rest unexplained. The sample table holds nearly 2 million clones, of which approximately 94% were seen once. 0.9% to 1.5% of the sample belongs to the ten largest clones. CD8 naive samples were CD45RO-negative cells positively selected for CCR7, giving a CD45RA+CCR7+ population that excluded TemRA cells. Sample: naive CD8+ T cells sorted from blood. Sample cell subset or site, as interpreted from the label and publication: CD45RA+CCR7+. Source of these receptors: a man between 18 and 29 years old in good health.

The chain couples TRBV29-1 to TRBJ2-3, with D possibly TRBD2 on 5 matching bases. CDR3 length: 14 amino acids. Deletions cut 0 bases from V and 1 base from J, with 8 bases between. Looked up from germline, CDR1 is SQVTM and CDR2 is ANQGSEA. The chain's CDR3 is CSVEDPEGTDTQYF. The CDR3 bases are TGCAGCGTTGAAGACCCGGAGGGCACAGATACGCAGTATTTT.

The J gene is TRBJ2-7, the V gene TRBV4-1; D is perhaps TRBD1 (6 bases). CDR1 and CDR2 from the germline V gene are MGHRA and YSYEKL. The CDR3 is 15 amino acids. V lost 3 bases and J lost 1, with 13 bases in between. This CDR3 reads CASSQMAGASYEQYF. The CDR3 DNA reads TGCGCCAGCAGCCAGATGGCAGGGGCATCCTACGAGCAGTACTTC.

V usage is TRBV5-6 and J usage is TRBJ2-2, with D perhaps given as TRBD1 or TRBD2 (5 bases each). The CDR3 contains 14 residues. With 4 bases removed from V and 6 bases from J, the gap between germline ends came to 13 bases. The germline V gene has CDR1 SGHDT and CDR2 YYEEEE. The CDR3 region has the DNA TGTGCCAGCAGCCCGGGGCCCGGCGCCGGGGAGCTGTTTTTT. It yields the protein CASSPGPGAGELFF. Full variable domain (remainder filled in from reference TRBV5-6 and TRBJ2-2): DAGVTQSPTHLIKTRGQQVTLRCSPKSGHDTVSWYQQALGQGPQFIFQYYEEEERQRGNFPDRFSGHQFPNYSSELNVNALLLGDSALYLCASSPGPGAGELFFGEGSRLTVL.

CDR3 protein: CASSPDREDYEQYF. The CDR3 bases are TGTGCCAGCAGCCCAGACCGGGAAGACTACGAGCAGTACTTC. The chain has TRBV9 and TRBJ2-7, with D tentatively TRBD2 (5 bases). CDR1 is SGDLS and CDR2 is YYNGEE in the germline V gene. The CDR3 loop spans 14 amino acids. Trimming cost V 4 bases and J 3 bases, with 14 bases left between them.

The genes are TRBV7-9 and TRBJ2-3; 8 bases fit TRBD1. The length of the CDR3 is 16 residues. From germline, CDR1 is SEHNR and CDR2 FQNEAQ (reference sequence). J lost 1 base, V lost 5 bases, and 8 bases had no gene match. The CDR3 loop is CASSHLDREGTDTQYF. The DNA for the CDR3 is TGTGCCAGCAGCCACCTGGACAGGGAGGGCACAGATACGCAGTATTTT.

This chain connects TRBV30 to TRBJ2-7; D not certain. Germline V gene data show CDR1 as GTSNPN and CDR2 as SVGIG (reference sequence). V lost 0 bases and J 2 bases, leaving 11 bases between the germline ends. This CDR3 region has 14 residues. This chain's CDR3 is CAWSVPPYTYEQYF. The CDR3 region has the DNA TGTGCCTGGAGTGTCCCTCCGTACACCTACGAGCAGTACTTC.

CDR3 in amino acids: CASSLGVTVAETQYF. As DNA, the CDR3 is TGTGCCAGCAGCTTAGGAGTGACAGTAGCTGAGACCCAGTACTTC. The chain is built from TRBV7-9 and TRBJ2-5, with D possibly matching TRBD1 (5 bases). The CDR3 loop spans 15 amino acids. Trimming shortened V by 1 base and J by 5 bases, and 14 bases separated the two germline ends. CDR1 and CDR2 from the germline V gene are SEHNR and FQNEAQ (reference sequence). Looking up the rest from reference TRBV7-9 and TRBJ2-5 gives the full variable domain: DTGVSQNPRHKITKRGQNVTFRCDPISEHNRLYWYRQTLGQGPEFLTYFQNEAQLEKSRLLSDRFSAERPKGSFSTLEIQRTEQGDSAMYLCASSLGVTVAETQYFGPGTRLLVL.

CDR3 residues: CASSRTGVEETQYF. CDR3 nucleotide sequence: TGTGCCAGCAGCCGGACCGGGGTAGAGGAGACCCAGTACTTC. J is TRBJ2-5 and V is TRBV14; maybe TRBD2 (5 bases). The CDR3 has 14 residues. With 4 bases removed from V and 5 bases from J, the gap between germline ends came to 14 bases. Germline CDR1 SGHDN, CDR2 FVKESK.

The J gene is TRBJ2-3, the V gene TRBV30; TRBD2 matches 10 bases. V shed 0 bases and J 0 bases; nucleotides not matched to a gene: 9. The germline V gene has CDR1 GTSNPN and CDR2 SVGIG (reference sequence). This CDR3 is 18 amino acids long. CDR3 sequence: CAWSVVAGGLLSTDTQYF. CDR3 sequence (DNA): TGTGCCTGGAGTGTAGTAGCGGGGGGACTTCTTAGCACAGATACGCAGTATTTT. The full variable domain, rest sourced from reference TRBV30 and TRBJ2-3, is SQTIHQWPATLVQPVGSPLSLECTVEGTSNPNLYWYRQAAGRGLQLLFYSVGIGQISSEVPQNLSASRPQDRQFILSSKKLLLSDSGFYLCAWSVVAGGLLSTDTQYFGPGTRLTVL.

The rearrangement joins TRBV13 to TRBJ2-7; 11 nucleotides match TRBD1. V was clipped by 3 bases and J by 2 bases; unmatched bases: 6. Germline V gives CDR1 PRHDT, CDR2 FYEKMQ (reference sequence). This CDR3 contains 16 residues. CDR3 loop: CASSLPTGQGAYEQYF. In DNA, the CDR3 is TGTGCCAGCAGCTTGCCGACGGGACAGGGGGCCTACGAGCAGTACTTC.

This clone was counted a single time. The rearrangement joins TRBV5-6 to TRBJ2-3; the D gene is possibly TRBD2 (5 bases). V was shortened by 4 bases and J by 2 bases, with 8 bases between the two germline ends. The CDR3 runs 13 residues. Germline values: CDR1 SGHDT, CDR2 YYEEEE. For the CDR3, the DNA is TGTGCCAGCAGCGAGGGAGACACAGATACGCAGTATTTT. It codes for CASSEGDTDTQYF. The entire variable domain, with the rest obtained from reference TRBV5-6 and TRBJ2-3, is as follows: DAGVTQSPTHLIKTRGQQVTLRCSPKSGHDTVSWYQQALGQGPQFIFQYYEEEERQRGNFPDRFSGHQFPNYSSELNVNALLLGDSALYLCASSEGDTDTQYFGPGTRLTVL.

The J gene is TRBJ2-3, the V gene TRBV9; 12 bases line up with TRBD2. The germline CDR1 and CDR2 sequences are SGDLS and YYNGEE. CDR3 size: 16 residues. After removal of 3 bases from V and 2 bases from J, the junction contained 4 bases not matched to a gene. CDR3 nucleotide sequence: TGTGCCAGCAGCGGCCGACTAGCGGGGGACACAGATACGCAGTATTTT. Amino acids: CASSGRLAGDTDTQYF.

The genes are TRBV2 and TRBJ2-3; possibly TRBD1 or TRBD2 for D (5 bases each). The V end lost 8 bases, the J end lost 2 bases, and 14 bases lay between the germline ends. CDR3 size: 14 residues. Germline assignment: CDR1 SNHLY and CDR2 FYNNEI. CDR3 protein: CASGDVYTTDTQYF. CDR3 nucleotides: TGTGCCAGCGGGGACGTGTATACCACAGATACGCAGTATTTT.

The chain joins TRBV11-2 to TRBJ2-1; tentatively, D is TRBD2 (6 bases). CDR1 is SGHAT and CDR2 is FQNNGV in the germline V gene. CDR3 size: 14 residues. V shed 5 bases and J shed 4 bases, with 12 bases lying between them. CDR3 coding DNA: TGTGCCAGCAGCACGGGACTGTTATACAATGAGCAGTTCTTC. This sequence encodes CASSTGLLYNEQFF.

In regard to this clone: At the DNA level, this CDR3 is encoded by other sequences in the same sample as well. This chain uses TRBV9 with TRBJ2-7; D unclear. Germline assignment: CDR1 SGDLS and CDR2 YYNGEE. Trimming took 0 bases from V and 4 from J, leaving 11 bases between them. The CDR3 loop spans 14 amino acids. Here the CDR3 DNA reads TGTGCCAGCAGCGTAGCTCTTAGTGGGTACGAGCAGTACTTC. As protein: CASSVALSGYEQYF.

The V call is TRBV11-2, the J call TRBJ2-7; a weak D match, TRBD2 (6 bases). Trimming removed 1 base from V and 5 bases from J, with 12 bases in between. CDR1 SGHAT and CDR2 FQNNGV come from the germline V gene. The CDR3 contains 14 residues. CDR3 protein: CASSLVSTGDEQYF. In DNA form, the CDR3 reads TGTGCCAGCAGCTTAGTCTCGACGGGAGACGAGCAGTACTTC.

The CDR3 sequence is CASSLLKSGADTQYF. The CDR3 region has the DNA TGTGCCAGCAGTTTATTGAAATCTGGGGCAGATACGCAGTATTTT. This chain links TRBV28 with TRBJ2-3; D is uncertain. The CDR3 sequence is 15 residues long. The V and J ends lost 1 base and 4 bases respectively, with 12 bases between them. The germline V gene has CDR1 MDHEN and CDR2 SYDVKM.

The rearrangement links TRBV5-6 to TRBJ2-1; TRBD2 matches 7 bases. Looked up from germline, CDR1 is SGHDT and CDR2 is YYEEEE. With V trimmed by 0 bases and J by 4 bases, 4 bases remained unmatched. This CDR3 has 15 amino acids. DNA of the CDR3: TGTGCCAGCAGCTTGGATGGACTAGGGTACAATGAGCAGTTCTTC. Its translation is CASSLDGLGYNEQFF.

The chain combines TRBV19 with TRBJ2-7; TRBD2 agrees at 14 bases. The ends lost 5 bases at V and 3 bases at J; junction bases unmatched: 3. Germline loops: CDR1 LNHDA, CDR2 SQIVND (reference sequence). This CDR3 is 15 amino acids long. DNA for the CDR3: TGTGCCAGTAGTCCGACTAGCGGGAGGGGCTACGAGCAGTACTTC. Encoded protein: CASSPTSGRGYEQYF.

For the CDR3, the DNA is TGCGCCAGCAGCTGGGGGACAGGGGGCCTCTATGAGCAGTACTTC. Translation gives CASSWGTGGLYEQYF. The chain joins TRBV5-1 to TRBJ2-7; 12 nucleotides agree with TRBD1. This CDR3 region has 15 residues. After removal of 3 bases from V and 7 bases from J, the junction contained 8 bases not matched to a gene. Per the germline V gene, CDR1 is SGHRS and CDR2 is YFSETQ.